This passage covers 27 T cell receptor beta chains from one sample sequenced in a study of T-cell memory formation after mild COVID-19. TCRdb independently ran MiXCR on the 5' RACE reads; one entry per CDR3 protein. The sample holds fewer than 350,000 distinct CDR3 sequences, 15% to 20% seen once. Sequencing was done on a sample of PBMCs or a T cell subset sorted from them (not recorded which). These receptors all come from a man aged 18 to 29 who had mild COVID-19 (a few samples of this study predate the infection). Cell type and time point are not known.

The sample holds a few counts of this clonotype. The chain recombines TRBV6-2 or TRBV6-3 with TRBJ2-3; D might be TRBD2 (6 bases). Germline V gives CDR1 MNHEY, CDR2 SVGEGT. This CDR3 has 16 amino acids. Trimming pared 4 bases from V and 9 bases from J, leaving 23 bases between. The CDR3 sequence: CASSSPSGGARGTQYF. As DNA, the CDR3 is TGTGCCAGCAGTTCCCCCTCGGGTGGAGCACGGGGGACGCAGTATTTT.

V and J are TRBV5-4 and TRBJ2-7, with TRBD1 as a possible D gene (5 bases). Trimming removed 0 bases from V and 3 bases from J, with 13 bases in between. CDR3 length: 15 amino acids. CDR1 is SGHNT and CDR2 is YYREEE in the germline V gene (reference sequence). This CDR3 reads CASSLGSGPRYEQYV. CDR3 bases: TGTGCCAGCAGCTTGGGCTCAGGGCCCCGCTACGAGCAGTACGTC.

This clonotype has just a few counts. This chain links TRBV20-1 with TRBJ1-3, with D perhaps TRBD1 (6 bases). CDR1 DFQATT and CDR2 SNEGSKA come from the germline V gene (reference sequence). This CDR3 contains 13 residues. The V gene lost 6 bases and the J gene lost 3 bases, with 12 bases spanning the gap. CDR3 sequence: CSAAGAGGNTIYF. DNA of the CDR3: TGCAGTGCAGCAGGGGCCGGTGGAAACACCATATATTTT.

The chain employs TRBV4-1 and TRBJ1-5; D is ambiguous. Trimming cost V 4 bases and J 3 bases, with 13 bases left between them. The CDR3 totals 15 residues. From germline, CDR1 is MGHRA and CDR2 YSYEKL. DNA of the CDR3: TGCGCCAGCAGCCCCGGACCAAGAAACAATCAGCCCCAGCATTTT. Protein product: CASSPGPRNNQPQHF.

V usage is TRBV6-5 and J usage is TRBJ1-6; TRBD1 is a possible D gene (5 bases). V shed 3 bases and J shed 11 bases, with 8 bases lying between them. The CDR3 has 12 amino acids. Germline V gene data show CDR1 as MNHEY and CDR2 as SVGAGI. DNA for the CDR3: TGTGCCAGCAGTTATGCAGGGACACCCCTCCACTTT. It specifies CASSYAGTPLHF.

DNA of the CDR3: TGTGCCAGCAGCACACAATGGGGTGGGGGCAATCAGCCCCAGCATTTT. Translation gives CASSTQWGGGNQPQHF. The V call is TRBV7-2, the J call TRBJ1-5, with D hard to call. CDR3 length: 16 amino acids. The V end lost 5 bases, the J end lost 2 bases, and 16 bases lay between the germline ends. Germline CDR1 and CDR2: SGHTA and FQGNSA.

The chain links TRBV5-1 to TRBJ2-1, with D unclear. The CDR3 totals 18 residues. Germline lookup yields CDR1 SGHRS and CDR2 YFSETQ. The V end lost 0 bases, the J end lost 3 bases, and 19 bases lay between the germline ends. The CDR3 DNA is TGCGCCAGCAGCTTGGCCGAAGCAGTAGCCGGGTACTACAATGAGCAGTTCTTC. This encodes CASSLAEAVAGYYNEQFF.

The chain combines TRBV7-2 with TRBJ2-3, with D perhaps matching TRBD2 (6 bases). V was trimmed by 2 bases and J by 0 bases, leaving 9 bases between them. This CDR3 spans 15 amino acids. The germline V gene has CDR1 SGHTA and CDR2 FQGNSA. The CDR3 sequence: CASSLWRGSTDTQYF. CDR3 sequence (DNA): TGTGCCAGCAGCTTATGGAGGGGTAGCACAGATACGCAGTATTTT.

This clonotype came up many times. The gene calls are TRBV6-5 and TRBJ2-1; 9 bases map to TRBD2. Per germline, CDR1 MNHEY and CDR2 SVGAGI. CDR3 length: 13 residues. Germline trimming cut 6 bases from V and 7 bases from J; bases unmatched to any gene: 4. In nucleotides, the CDR3 is TGTGCCAGCAGCATTAGCGGGGGAAATGAGCAGTTCTTC. Its protein is CASSISGGNEQFF.

The chain has TRBV12-3 or TRBV12-4 and TRBJ2-3, with D unresolved. The CDR3 length is 13 residues. V gave up 7 bases and J gave up 2 bases, with 10 bases separating them. The CDR3 DNA is TGTGCCAGCATCCGATCGTTCACAGATACGCAGTATTTT. This gives the protein CASIRSFTDTQYF.

This clonotype was seen a handful of times. The chain links TRBV28 to TRBJ1-6, with D possibly TRBD1 on 5 matching bases. Germline values: CDR1 MDHEN, CDR2 SYDVKM. Trimming removed 2 bases from V and 1 base from J, with 12 bases in between. There are 17 residues in the CDR3. In nucleotides, the CDR3 is TGTGCCAGCAGTTTAAACGGGAGGGGATCCTATAATTCACCCCTCCACTTT. This gives the protein CASSLNGRGSYNSPLHF.

The chain couples TRBV5-6 to TRBJ2-7; D not resolved. This CDR3 is built from 14 residues. V was trimmed by 0 bases and J by 3 bases, leaving 10 bases between them. CDR1 SGHDT and CDR2 YYEEEE come from the germline V gene. CDR3 region: CASSLGQDNYEQYV. As DNA, the CDR3 is TGTGCCAGCAGCTTGGGCCAGGATAACTACGAGCAGTACGTC.

V gene TRBV5-6 combines with J gene TRBJ2-5; possible D gene TRBD2, 6 bases. The germline CDR1 and CDR2 sequences are SGHDT and YYEEEE. This CDR3 comprises 15 residues. Trimming took off 6 bases at V and 4 bases at J, with 19 bases between the two ends. CDR3 amino acids: CASTRGTGGVETQYF. The CDR3 bases are TGTGCCAGCACTCGGGGGACCGGCGGGGTAGAGACCCAGTACTTC.

The table lists this clonotype with a few counts. This chain uses TRBV6-5 with TRBJ1-2; possibly TRBD1 for D (6 bases). Germline CDR1 reads MNHEY; CDR2 reads SVGAGI. The CDR3 totals 15 residues. V lost 6 bases, J lost 2 bases, and 16 bases lay in between. CDR3 protein: CASSTHSTGNYGYTF. The CDR3 DNA follows: TGTGCCAGCAGCACCCATTCGACAGGCAACTATGGCTACACCTTC.

The sample holds a few counts of this clonotype. This chain links TRBV18 with TRBJ2-2; D call uncertain. V gave up 4 bases and J gave up 8 bases, with 14 bases separating them. The CDR3 has 14 residues. Germline assignment: CDR1 KGHSH and CDR2 LQKENI. The CDR3 protein is CASSQDLQAGELFF. CDR3 in DNA: TGTGCCAGCTCACAAGACCTCCAGGCGGGGGAGCTGTTTTTT.

The table lists this clonotype with a few counts. This chain connects TRBV7-9 to TRBJ2-7, with D unresolved. The germline V and J ends were trimmed by 5 bases and 4 bases, with 9 bases remaining between them. Germline V gene data show CDR1 as SEHNR and CDR2 as FQNEAQ (reference sequence). The CDR3 runs to 12 residues. Written as DNA, the CDR3 is TGTGCCAGCAGCGTGAACTTGTACGAGCAGTACTTC. This translates into CASSVNLYEQYF.

V usage is TRBV4-3 and J usage is TRBJ2-5; D not resolved. Germline assignment: CDR1 LGHNA and CDR2 YSLEER. CDR3 size: 13 residues. Trimming pared 0 bases from V and 5 bases from J, leaving 7 bases between. This chain's CDR3 is CASSQDWRETQYF. DNA for the CDR3: TGCGCCAGCAGCCAAGATTGGCGGGAGACCCAGTACTTC.

This clonotype was recorded a few times. The chain links TRBV7-8 to TRBJ1-5; D gene ambiguous. The CDR3 runs to 12 residues. V was cut by 4 bases and J by 8 bases, with 9 bases left in between. CDR1 and CDR2 from the germline V gene are SGHVS and FQNEAQ. The CDR3 sequence is CASSSASEPQHF. The CDR3 nucleotides are TGTGCCAGCAGCTCAGCCTCGGAGCCCCAGCATTTT.

This clonotype occurred a few times. The chain is built from TRBV5-1 and TRBJ2-3; 7 nucleotides line up with TRBD1. CDR1 is SGHRS and CDR2 is YFSETQ in the germline V gene. There are 14 residues in the CDR3. V shed 4 bases, J shed 4 bases, and the junction held 6 bases outside the gene matches. CDR3 sequence reads: CASSPPGQPDTQYF. For the CDR3, the DNA is TGCGCCAGCAGCCCCCCGGGACAGCCAGATACGCAGTATTTT.

This clonotype was detected once. The rearrangement links TRBV11-2 to TRBJ2-5; 8 nucleotides agree with TRBD2. This CDR3 spans 17 amino acids. Unmatched junction bases numbered 13, after V lost 6 bases and J lost 1 base. In germline, CDR1 is SGHAT, CDR2 FQNNGV. CDR3 amino acids: CASRKIRLANVQETQYF. In DNA form, the CDR3 reads TGTGCCAGCAGAAAGATTCGACTAGCGAACGTCCAAGAGACCCAGTACTTC. Supplemented by reference TRBV11-2 and TRBJ2-5, the full variable domain reads EAGVAQSPRYKIIEKRQSVAFWCNPISGHATLYWYQQILGQGPKLLIQFQNNGVVDDSQLPKDRFSAERLKGVDSTLKIQPAKLEDSAVYLCASRKIRLANVQETQYFGPGTRLLVL.

The chain is built from TRBV10-3 and TRBJ1-4, with D perhaps TRBD1 (5 bases). V was pared by 6 bases and J by 6 bases, with 11 bases between. This CDR3 has 13 residues. Germline CDR1 is ENHRY and CDR2 is SYGVKD. The DNA of the CDR3 is TGTGCCATCAGCCGGGACTTGGATGAAAAACTGTTTTTT. Translated: CAISRDLDEKLFF.

The rearrangement links TRBV6-2 or TRBV6-3 to TRBJ2-1; 7 bases are shared with TRBD2. J lost 8 bases, V lost 4 bases, and 11 bases had no gene match. The CDR3 length is 15 residues. CDR1 is MNHEY, CDR2 SVGEGT, per germline. CDR3 sequence reads: CASSSPSGTIHEQFF. CDR3 nucleotides: TGTGCCAGCAGTTCTCCGAGCGGGACTATCCATGAGCAGTTCTTC.

The chain combines TRBV6-6 with TRBJ2-7; TRBD1 matches 9 bases. CDR1 is MNHNY, CDR2 SVGAGI, per germline (reference sequence). The V gene end was trimmed by 5 bases and the J gene end by 4 bases; junction bases not matched to a gene: 6. CDR3 length: 14 residues. CDR3 DNA: TGTGCCAGCAGTCAGGGACAGGGAACTTACGAGCAGTACGTC. It encodes CASSQGQGTYEQYV.

The chain employs TRBV4-1 and TRBJ2-7; D gene uncertain. The ends were cut back, 0 bases at V and 1 base at J, with 7 bases in the middle. This CDR3 has 14 amino acids. Germline CDR1 and CDR2: MGHRA and YSYEKL. The CDR3 reads CASSQEYASYEQYV. The DNA for the CDR3 is TGCGCCAGCAGCCAAGAATACGCTTCCTACGAGCAGTACGTC.

The genes are TRBV20-1 and TRBJ2-3, with D possibly TRBD2 on 7 matching bases. This CDR3 has 14 amino acids. From germline, CDR1 is DFQATT and CDR2 SNEGSKA (reference sequence). Trimming left V 6 bases short and J 5 bases short, with 18 bases between. The DNA of the CDR3 is TGCAGTGCAAACGTGGGGGGGCCCGGAGATACGCAGTATTTT. Protein sequence: CSANVGGPGDTQYF.

This CDR3 is CASSSSGGTAYNEQFF. CDR3 sequence (DNA): TGCGCCAGCAGCTCCTCGGGTGGGACGGCCTACAATGAGCAGTTCTTC. The chain combines TRBV4-1 with TRBJ2-1; TRBD1 or TRBD2 may be the D gene (5 bases each). The CDR3 is 16 residues long. V gave up 5 bases and J gave up 2 bases, with 16 bases separating them. Germline CDR1 MGHRA, CDR2 YSYEKL.

As for this clonotype: This may stem from a read error, because a much larger clone lies one nucleotide away. The V and J genes are TRBV7-2 and TRBJ2-1; possible D gene TRBD1, 6 bases. Trimming pared 5 bases from V and 9 bases from J, leaving 17 bases between. CDR1 is SGHTA and CDR2 is FQGNSA in the germline V gene. The CDR3 totals 14 residues. For the CDR3, the DNA is TGTGCCAGCAGCCGGGACGCCGGGGACACTGAGCAGTTCTTC. This sequence encodes CASSRDAGDTEQFF.